The 4 T cell receptor beta chains below were found in one sample sequenced in a study of blood T cell repertoires in COVID-19. TCRdb's copy holds only in-frame clones and misses some; the assay was immunoSEQ multiplex PCR. Of more than 200,000 clones in the sample, approximately 86% were seen once. What was sequenced was peripheral blood. The receptor set was obtained from a woman aged 60-70 years with COVID-19, enrolled during active disease.

The chain combines TRBV28 with TRBJ1-1; a possible D gene is TRBD1 (6 bases). Germline assignment: CDR1 MDHEN and CDR2 SYDVKM. This CDR3 comprises 12 residues. Trimming removed 8 bases at V and 3 bases at J, with 10 bases between. The CDR3 protein is CASLTGYTEAFF. The CDR3 DNA follows: TGTGCCAGCCTGACAGGTTACACTGAAGCTTTCTTT.

This chain uses TRBV27 with TRBJ1-2; 11 positions match TRBD1. This CDR3 is built from 18 residues. V was clipped by 6 bases and J by 7 bases; unmatched bases: 19. Germline lookup yields CDR1 MNHEY and CDR2 SMNVEV (reference sequence). CDR3 sequence reads: CASRMIRSRTGGASGYTF. CDR3 DNA sequence: TGTGCCAGCAGAATGATTCGGTCACGGACAGGGGGCGCGAGTGGCTACACCTTC.

This clone was observed once. This chain joins TRBV5-4 and TRBJ2-1, with 10 bases lining up with TRBD2. Germline loops: CDR1 SGHNT, CDR2 YYREEE (reference sequence). The CDR3 is made up of 15 amino acids. V lost 4 bases and J lost 9; bases outside the gene matches: 10. The CDR3 DNA reads as TGTGCCAGCAGCCCGGAGGCTAGCGGGAGTGCTGAGCAGTTCTTC. This gives the protein CASSPEASGSAEQFF. The variable domain in full, with the rest retrieved from reference TRBV5-4 and TRBJ2-1, is ETGVTQSPTHLIKTRGQQVTLRCSSQSGHNTVSWYQQALGQGPQFIFQYYREEENGRGNFPPRFSGLQFPNYSSELNVNALELDDSALYLCASSPEASGSAEQFFGPGTRLTVL.

J is TRBJ2-5 and V is TRBV11-3, with 9 bases aligning to TRBD2. Germline assignment: CDR1 SGHNT and CDR2 YENEEA. V shed 4 bases and J 5 bases; nucleotides not matched to a gene: 8. The CDR3 consists of 15 residues. CDR3 nucleotide sequence: TGTGCCAGCAGCTCTGCTAGCGGGAACGGGGAGACCCAGTACTTC. Protein sequence: CASSSASGNGETQYF.